This T cell receptor (beta chain) was recovered during a study of shared clonotypes between healthy human individuals. Study-wide results and limits: The four-donor shared clonotypes exceeded non-shared clonotypes in generation probability, with non-shared ones scoring lower.

About this clone: Its cognate antigen is unknown.

Deletions cut 5 bases from V and 5 bases from J, with 16 bases between. The CDR3 contains 14 residues. Germline CDR1 reads SGHAT; CDR2 reads FQDESV (reference sequence). The table came from immunoSEQ multiplex PCR; TCRdb's copy has only in-frame clones and leaves some out. The sample has fewer than 1.8 million clones; about 98.5% are singletons. The rearrangement uses TRBV11-1 and TRBJ2-7; D may be TRBD1 or TRBD2 (5 bases each). The receptor was isolated from a man aged 25-45 years in good health. Sequenced sample: naive CD4+ T cells sorted from blood. Subset defined: CD45RA+ positively selected. The CDR3: CASSPRRGRDEQYF. The CDR3 DNA is TGTGCCAGCAGCCCACGCCGGGGCCGGGACGAGCAGTACTTC.